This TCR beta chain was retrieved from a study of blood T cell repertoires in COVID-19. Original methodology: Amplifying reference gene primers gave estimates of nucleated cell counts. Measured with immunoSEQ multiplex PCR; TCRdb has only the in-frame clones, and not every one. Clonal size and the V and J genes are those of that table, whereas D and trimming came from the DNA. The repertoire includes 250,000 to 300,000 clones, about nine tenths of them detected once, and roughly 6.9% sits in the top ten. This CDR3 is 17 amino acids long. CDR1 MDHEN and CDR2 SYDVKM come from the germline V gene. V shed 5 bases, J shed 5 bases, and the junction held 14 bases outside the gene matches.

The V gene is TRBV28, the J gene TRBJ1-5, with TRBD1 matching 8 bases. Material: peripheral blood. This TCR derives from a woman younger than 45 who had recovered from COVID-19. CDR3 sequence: CASSPTGAGGRHQPQHF. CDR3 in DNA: TGTGCCAGCAGTCCGACAGGGGCAGGAGGACGACATCAGCCCCAGCATTTT. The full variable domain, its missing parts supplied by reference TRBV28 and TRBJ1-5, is DVKVTQSSRYLVKRTGEKVFLECVQDMDHENMFWYRQDPGLGLRLIYFSYDVKMKEKGDIPEGYSVSREKKERFSLILESASTNQTSMYLCASSPTGAGGRHQPQHFGDGTRLSIL.